The rows below give T cell receptor beta chains drawn from one sample of a study of cytomegalovirus exposure and HLA in healthy donors. Using immunoSEQ multiplex PCR, the repertoire was profiled, and TCRdb retains in-frame clones only, with some absent. The sample includes about 120,000 clones, around three quarters of them seen just once. Sequencing was carried out using PBMCs. The receptors were sampled from a woman in her thirties or forties in good health and CMV-seropositive. Both conserved end residues are part of each CDR3. The order of the fields is J gene, V gene, clone size, CDR3 protein. Only some rows state a clone size, as once, few, many or a class for expanded clones.

>TRBJ1-2|TRBV5-4|-
CASSLGQGRGGYTF
>TRBJ2-5|TRBV19|-
CASSQGSRQETQYF
>TRBJ2-2|TRBV5-4|-
CASSFQANTGELFF
>TRBJ2-5|TRBV25-1|-
CASSEFRGQETQYF
>TRBJ1-4|TRBV11-2|-
CASSLDAGATNEKLFF
>TRBJ2-2|TRBV2|-
CASRTGTGRTGELFF
>TRBJ1-6|TRBV5-1|-
CASCEALSYNSPLHF
>TRBJ2-3|TRBV11-2|-
CASSFNMYTQYF
>TRBJ1-1|TRBV19|-
CASRPTRNTEAFF
>TRBJ1-1|TRBV7-9|-
CASSFSPAGSAEAFF
>TRBJ1-6|TRBV7-3|-
CASSLTLTGENSPLHF
>TRBJ2-3|TRBV4-3|-
CASSPVWAGGADTQYF
>TRBJ2-7|TRBV10-3|-
CATGEDRTYEQYF
>TRBJ1-5|TRBV5-8|-
CASSPDRGRLVDQPQHF
>TRBJ1-1|TRBV29-1|-
CSAGRTEAFF
>TRBJ2-3|TRBV25-1|-
CASRDRGITDTQYF
>TRBJ1-4|TRBV7-9|-
CASTLDPGQGQLLFF
>TRBJ1-1|TRBV15|-
CATSRDRLNTEAFF
>TRBJ2-3|TRBV27|few
CASSVKLPRLAGDTQYF
>TRBJ1-2|TRBV7-2|-
CASSLETGGNYGYTF
>TRBJ2-2|TRBV4-3|-
CASSLRTSGRSGTGELFF
>TRBJ1-2|TRBV5-4|once
CASSSGYGYTF
>TRBJ1-4|TRBV27|-
CASSPGQGVLNEKLFF
>TRBJ2-1|TRBV29-1|-
CSVVGSSGLYNEQFF
>TRBJ1-1|TRBV5-1|few
CASSDRGLPMGTEAFF
>TRBJ2-7|TRBV7-9|few
CASSKPGLAGSEQYF
>TRBJ2-1|TRBV7-2|once
CASSPNLGYNEQFF
>TRBJ2-1|TRBV7-6|-
CASSLDSGRSRYNEQFF
>TRBJ2-7|TRBV7-9|-
CASSPQLASNEQYF
>TRBJ1-1|TRBV5-1|-
CASRPGQGAGTEAFF
>TRBJ2-7|TRBV7-7|-
CASSLAGGYEQYF
>TRBJ2-1|TRBV30|-
CAWSSRGLAGGPRGEQFF
>TRBJ2-7|TRBV6-5|-
CASSYESLAARSEQYF
>TRBJ2-3|TRBV6-1|-
CASSATGTSADTQYF
>-|TRBV30|-
CAWSVKAGGYEQYF
>TRBJ1-1|TRBV7-6|-
CASSSGTGGGTEAFF
>TRBJ2-1|TRBV6-4|-
CASSASPGGDPGEQFF
>TRBJ2-5|TRBV7-7|-
CASSLDRDQTQYF
>TRBJ2-5|TRBV5-8|-
CASSAGQTYQETQYF
>TRBJ2-7|TRBV25-1|-
CASSPGQASEQYF
>TRBJ1-1|TRBV19|-
CASSITGNTEAFF
>TRBJ2-5|TRBV25-1|-
CASSGQAGETQYF
>TRBJ2-3|TRBV7-2|-
CASRSGGRTDTQYF
>TRBJ2-1|TRBV7-2|-
CASSLAWLAGPYNEQFF
>TRBJ2-7|TRBV10-3|-
CAISGQGATYEQYF
>TRBJ1-1|TRBV6-5|-
CASSRPGGTEAFF
>TRBJ2-2|TRBV4-3|-
CASRGRGNTGELFF
>TRBJ1-1|TRBV19|few
CASSARGGQTPPEAFF
>TRBJ1-4|TRBV7-2|few
CASSFGGGNEKLFF
>TRBJ2-3|TRBV7-9|-
CASTWTGGVTDTQYF
>TRBJ2-1|TRBV4-3|-
CASSQERDSYNEQFF
>TRBJ2-1|TRBV7-6|-
CASSASGGSYNEQFF
>TRBJ1-4|TRBV7-8|-
CASSPRQGMSEKLFF